These T cell receptor beta chains were read from a single sample in a study of shared clonotypes between healthy human individuals. Only in-frame clones appear in the TCRdb table, and some are missing; sequencing was by immunoSEQ multiplex PCR. The sample shows roughly 2.4 million clones, about 94% of them seen only once. Sequenced sample: naive CD4+ T cells sorted from blood. These TCRs come from a man younger than 35 in good health. The CDR3 runs from the conserved cysteine through the conserved F or W. A D gene is named only where the DNA matches it firmly.

D gene: TRBD2
V gene: TRBV10-2
J gene: TRBJ2-1
CDR3 DNA: TGCGCCAGCAGGGGACTAGCGCTTTACAATGAGCAGTTCTTC
CDR3 protein: CASRGLALYNEQFF

D gene: NA
V gene: TRBV7-2
J gene: TRBJ2-7
CDR3 DNA: TGTGCCAGCAGCTTAGCTGGGGTAAGGGGTGGCGAGCAGTACTTC
CDR3 protein: CASSLAGVRGGEQYF

D gene: NA
V gene: TRBV16
J gene: TRBJ1-2
CDR3 DNA: TGTGCCAGCAGCCAAAGGGGCAGCTACTATGGCTACACCTTC
CDR3 protein: CASSQRGSYYGYTF

D gene: TRBD2
V gene: TRBV11-2
J gene: TRBJ2-7
CDR3 DNA: TGTGCCAGCAGCTTAGGAGGACTAGCGGGAGGAGAGCAGTACTTC
CDR3 protein: CASSLGGLAGGEQYF

D gene: NA
V gene: TRBV5-1
J gene: TRBJ2-3
CDR3 DNA: TGCGCCAGCACCCGTGACCAGGGCACAGATACGCAGTATTTT
CDR3 protein: CASTRDQGTDTQYF

D gene: TRBD1
V gene: TRBV12-5
J gene: TRBJ2-7
CDR3 DNA: TGTGCTAGTGGTACCCCGGGACAGGGCTTGTACGAGCAGTACTTC
CDR3 protein: CASGTPGQGLYEQYF

D gene: NA
V gene: TRBV19
J gene: TRBJ2-5
CDR3 DNA: TGTGCCAGTACCCTTGGGAAGGGACTCGGAGAGACCCAGTACTTC
CDR3 protein: CASTLGKGLGETQYF

D gene: NA
V gene: TRBV5-4
J gene: TRBJ1-3
CDR3 DNA: TGTGCCAGCAGCTTCACGGGGCCCCGAGGAAACACCATATATTTT
CDR3 protein: CASSFTGPRGNTIYF

D gene: TRBD1
V gene: TRBV28
J gene: TRBJ1-2
CDR3 DNA: TGTGCCAGCAGTTTATCTACAGGGGGCGCAAAGCAGGGATATGGCTACACCTTC
CDR3 protein: CASSLSTGGAKQGYGYTF

D gene: TRBD2
V gene: TRBV13
J gene: TRBJ2-1
CDR3 DNA: TGTGCCAGCAGCCTCCAGCGGGGCTTCAATGAGCAGTTCTTC
CDR3 protein: CASSLQRGFNEQFF

D gene: NA
V gene: TRBV12-5
J gene: TRBJ2-2
CDR3 DNA: TGTGCTAGTGGTTCGGGGAACACCGGGGAGCTGTTTTTT
CDR3 protein: CASGSGNTGELFF

D gene: NA
V gene: TRBV6-1
J gene: TRBJ2-1
CDR3 DNA: TGTGCCAGCAGCTCGGGACATGAGCAGTTCTTC
CDR3 protein: CASSSGHEQFF

D gene: TRBD1
V gene: TRBV5-4
J gene: TRBJ2-5
CDR3 DNA: TGTGCCAGCAGCCTGCCCGGGACAGGATCACAAGAGACCCAGTACTTC
CDR3 protein: CASSLPGTGSQETQYF

D gene: NA
V gene: TRBV28
J gene: TRBJ2-7
CDR3 DNA: TGTGCCAGCATGAGAGGCGGACACACCTACGAGCAGTACTTC
CDR3 protein: CASMRGGHTYEQYF

D gene: NA
V gene: TRBV30
J gene: TRBJ2-7
CDR3 DNA: TGTGCCTGGCAAAGGGATCTCTACGAGCAGTACTTC
CDR3 protein: CAWQRDLYEQYF

D gene: NA
V gene: TRBV6-5
J gene: TRBJ1-2
CDR3 DNA: TGTGCCAGCAGTCTAGACAAGAACTATGGCTACACCTTC
CDR3 protein: CASSLDKNYGYTF

D gene: NA
V gene: TRBV18
J gene: TRBJ1-3
CDR3 DNA: TGTGCCAGCTCACCACGTTATTTGGGAGAGCAATCTGGAAACACCATATATTTT
CDR3 protein: CASSPRYLGEQSGNTIYF

D gene: NA
V gene: TRBV19
J gene: TRBJ1-2
CDR3 DNA: TGTGCCAGTCGCCCAGCCCGGAACTATGGCTACACCTTC
CDR3 protein: CASRPARNYGYTF

D gene: NA
V gene: TRBV7-9
J gene: TRBJ2-3
CDR3 DNA: TGTGCCAGCAGATCCTGGACAGATACGCAGTATTTT
CDR3 protein: CASRSWTDTQYF

D gene: NA
V gene: TRBV2
J gene: TRBJ1-5
CDR3 DNA: TGTGCCAGCAGTGAAGGACAAGGGGACCAGCCCCAGCATTTT
CDR3 protein: CASSEGQGDQPQHF

D gene: NA
V gene: TRBV19
J gene: TRBJ1-1
CDR3 DNA: TGTGCCAGTAGGAGGGGTTCCACTGAAGCTTTCTTT
CDR3 protein: CASRRGSTEAFF

D gene: NA
V gene: TRBV20-1
J gene: TRBJ1-4
CDR3 DNA: TGCAGTGCTAGAACTGAAAAACTGTTTTTT
CDR3 protein: CSARTEKLFF

D gene: NA
V gene: TRBV5-1
J gene: TRBJ1-2
CDR3 DNA: TGCGCCAGCAGCTCCCGGGGGCCGGCGTCATGGAACTATGGCTACACCTTC
CDR3 protein: CASSSRGPASWNYGYTF

D gene: NA
V gene: TRBV7-3
J gene: TRBJ2-2
CDR3 DNA: TGTGCCAGCAGCCCTTACGGGACTCCCAACACCGGGGAGCTGTTTTTT
CDR3 protein: CASSPYGTPNTGELFF

D gene: TRBD2
V gene: TRBV11-3
J gene: TRBJ2-7
CDR3 DNA: TGTGCCAGCAGCTCATCTAGCGGGGCCTACGAGCAGTACTTC
CDR3 protein: CASSSSSGAYEQYF

D gene: NA
V gene: TRBV5-6
J gene: TRBJ2-7
CDR3 DNA: TGTGCCAGCAGCTACACCGACTACGAGCAGTACTTC
CDR3 protein: CASSYTDYEQYF

D gene: NA
V gene: TRBV6-5
J gene: TRBJ1-2
CDR3 DNA: TGTGCCAGCAGTTACAGCCTAGGGGCCGGCTACACCTTC
CDR3 protein: CASSYSLGAGYTF

D gene: TRBD1
V gene: TRBV6-6
J gene: TRBJ2-7
CDR3 DNA: TGTGCCAGCAGTTACTCCGGGACAGGGGTGAGCGAGCAGTACTTC
CDR3 protein: CASSYSGTGVSEQYF

D gene: NA
V gene: TRBV25-1
J gene: TRBJ1-6
CDR3 DNA: TGTGCCAGCAGTGAATCCAGGGCCGGCTCCTATAATTCACCCCTCCACTTT
CDR3 protein: CASSESRAGSYNSPLHF

D gene: NA
V gene: TRBV4-1
J gene: TRBJ1-6
CDR3 DNA: TGCGCCAGCAGCCAAGAGGAGACTGGGATTAATTCACCCCTCCACTTT
CDR3 protein: CASSQEETGINSPLHF

D gene: TRBD1
V gene: TRBV7-3
J gene: TRBJ2-3
CDR3 DNA: TGTGCCAGCAGCCTACAACCGGGACAGGGGGCAGATACGCAGTATTTT
CDR3 protein: CASSLQPGQGADTQYF

D gene: TRBD1
V gene: TRBV28
J gene: TRBJ1-6
CDR3 DNA: TGTGCCAGCAGGACGGGACAGGGAAATTCACCCCTCCACTTT
CDR3 protein: CASRTGQGNSPLHF